A selection of T cell receptor beta chains follows, all from one sample in a study of blood T cell repertoires in COVID-19. Sequencing was performed with immunoSEQ multiplex PCR; in TCRdb, only in-frame clones are kept and a portion is missing. The table has 87,000 or so clones, about 88% seen once; the top ten hold around 5.2%. The sequencing sample was made of peripheral blood. The receptor source for this set is a man aged 35 to 55 with acute or convalescent COVID-19. Each CDR3 is given with its conserved first and last residue. The order of the fields is clone size, D gene, J gene, V gene, CDR3 length, CDR3 DNA, CDR3 protein. A D gene is named only where the DNA matches it firmly. A row's size may be missing; if present it is once, few, many or a size class.

size: NA; D: NA; J: TRBJ2-5; V: TRBV3-1/TRBV3-2; length: 13; DNA: TGTGCCAGCAGCCCAACTAGGACCGAGACCCAGTACTTC; CDR3: CASSPTRTETQYF
size: NA; D: NA; J: TRBJ2-5; V: TRBV29-1; length: 14; DNA: TGCAGCGTGGGGCTGGGTACGGCGGGGGAGACCCAGTACTTC; CDR3: CSVGLGTAGETQYF
size: NA; D: TRBD2; J: TRBJ2-5; V: TRBV2; length: 17; DNA: TGTGCCAGCAGTCAGAGGACTAGCGGGAGGGCCGGGGAGACCCAGTACTTC; CDR3: CASSQRTSGRAGETQYF
size: NA; D: NA; J: TRBJ1-3; V: TRBV29-1; length: 12; DNA: TGCAGCGCCGGGAACTCTGGAAACACCATATATTTT; CDR3: CSAGNSGNTIYF
size: NA; D: NA; J: TRBJ1-2; V: TRBV7-2; length: 16; DNA: TGTGCCAGCAGCCACGATGGGCAGGGAGGTAGCTATGGCTACACCTTC; CDR3: CASSHDGQGGSYGYTF
size: NA; D: NA; J: TRBJ2-1; V: TRBV18; length: 11; DNA: TGTGCCAGCTCAGTCAGTGGTGAGCAGTTCTTC; CDR3: CASSVSGEQFF
size: NA; D: NA; J: TRBJ2-7; V: TRBV5-6; length: 12; DNA: TGTGCCAGCACCGGCGGTAGCTACGAGCAGTACTTC; CDR3: CASTGGSYEQYF
size: few; D: NA; J: TRBJ1-5; V: TRBV5-1; length: 14; DNA: TGCGCCAGCAGCTTGGAGCCCAGCAATCAGCCCCAGCATTTT; CDR3: CASSLEPSNQPQHF
size: NA; D: NA; J: TRBJ2-5; V: TRBV7-3; length: 15; DNA: TGTGCCAGCAGCCGAGCGCCGGGAGTACAAGAGACCCAGTACTTC; CDR3: CASSRAPGVQETQYF
size: NA; D: NA; J: TRBJ2-2; V: TRBV10-2; length: 14; DNA: TGCGCCAGCGACGCTAGGAAGGACACCGGGGAGCTGTTTTTT; CDR3: CASDARKDTGELFF